This TCR beta chain appears in the sequencing data of a study of Ad26.COV2.S vaccination and SARS-CoV-2 variants. Study as a whole: Ad26.COV2.S shots went into the muscle once or twice, 56 days apart. Whole-study results and caveats: Substantial breadth was reportedly displayed by spike-specific CD8+ and CD4+ T cell responses after vaccination.

TCRdb's table, derived via immunoSEQ multiplex PCR, lists solely in-frame clones and lacks some. Of hundreds of thousands of clones in the sample, over 75% are singletons; the top ten hold roughly 3.5%. The treatment is: some 20 received Ad26.COV2.S at low or high dose, single or two shots; about 5 received placebo; per-sample allocation not given. Samples analyzed were those drawn on day 63 after the first vaccine or placebo injection. It was an adult aged 18-55 years in Boston who was the donor. V gave up 0 bases and J gave up 1 base, with 7 bases separating them. This CDR3 comprises 15 residues. CDR1 is LGHNA, CDR2 YNFKEQ, per germline. On this clone: The target antigen is unknown.

The source was peripheral blood, collected in a trial of Ad26.COV2.S vaccine versus placebo. This clonotype originated in a person between 18 and 59 years old who received the Ad26.COV2.S COVID-19 vaccine or a placebo. J is TRBJ2-4 and V is TRBV4-2, with D perhaps matching TRBD2 (6 bases). The CDR3 nucleotides are TGTGCCAGCAGCCAAGATCGGGGGGCCAAAAACATTCAGTACTTC. It translates to CASSQDRGAKNIQYF.